This is a list of T cell receptor beta chains from one sample in a study of read filtering for tumor transcriptome and immune sequencing. TCRdb processed the reads anew with MiXCR; each CDR3 protein has one entry. Of about 86,000 distinct CDR3 sequences in the sample, around an eighth were seen once. The source material was a population of CD138-negative cells sorted from bone marrow. The receptors stem from a donor at least 40 years old with multiple myeloma. Both conserved end residues are part of each CDR3. The D gene is left open where the match is weak. Size tells how often a clone was seen, or its class if it is expanded.

clone_size: many
v_call: TRBV28
j_call: TRBJ2-1
d_call: -
cdr3_length: 17
cdr3_aa: CASSPPPGRKGYNEQFF

clone_size: many
v_call: TRBV6-5
j_call: TRBJ1-1
d_call: -
cdr3_length: 13
cdr3_aa: CASRPTTSTEAFF

clone_size: many
v_call: TRBV4-1
j_call: TRBJ1-5
d_call: -
cdr3_length: 14
cdr3_aa: CASSQGVSNQPQHF

clone_size: many
v_call: TRBV4-1
j_call: TRBJ1-1
d_call: -
cdr3_length: 13
cdr3_aa: CASSRQANTEAFF

clone_size: few
v_call: TRBV14
j_call: TRBJ1-1
d_call: -
cdr3_length: 12
cdr3_aa: CASSQSRTEAFF

clone_size: few
v_call: TRBV20-1
j_call: TRBJ2-7
d_call: -
cdr3_length: 10
cdr3_aa: CSATLWEQYF

clone_size: many
v_call: TRBV20-1
j_call: TRBJ2-7
d_call: TRBD2
cdr3_length: 15
cdr3_aa: CSARLAGGPVNEQYF

clone_size: many
v_call: TRBV20-1
j_call: TRBJ2-7
d_call: TRBD2
cdr3_length: 16
cdr3_aa: CSARDRLAGGPYEQYF

clone_size: many
v_call: TRBV6-5
j_call: TRBJ2-3
d_call: TRBD1
cdr3_length: 16
cdr3_aa: CASSYRGQAITDTQYF

clone_size: few
v_call: TRBV29-1
j_call: TRBJ2-5
d_call: -
cdr3_length: 15
cdr3_aa: CSVAQMEGYQETQYF

clone_size: many
v_call: TRBV7-8
j_call: TRBJ2-1
d_call: TRBD2
cdr3_length: 16
cdr3_aa: CASSLAGRGTYNEQFF

clone_size: many
v_call: TRBV19
j_call: TRBJ2-2
d_call: TRBD2
cdr3_length: 15
cdr3_aa: CASTPWQGGTGELFF

clone_size: many
v_call: TRBV5-1
j_call: TRBJ2-1
d_call: -
cdr3_length: 15
cdr3_aa: CASSPQLSSYNEQFF

clone_size: many
v_call: TRBV19
j_call: TRBJ2-5
d_call: TRBD2
cdr3_length: 14
cdr3_aa: CASTGLAGEETQYF